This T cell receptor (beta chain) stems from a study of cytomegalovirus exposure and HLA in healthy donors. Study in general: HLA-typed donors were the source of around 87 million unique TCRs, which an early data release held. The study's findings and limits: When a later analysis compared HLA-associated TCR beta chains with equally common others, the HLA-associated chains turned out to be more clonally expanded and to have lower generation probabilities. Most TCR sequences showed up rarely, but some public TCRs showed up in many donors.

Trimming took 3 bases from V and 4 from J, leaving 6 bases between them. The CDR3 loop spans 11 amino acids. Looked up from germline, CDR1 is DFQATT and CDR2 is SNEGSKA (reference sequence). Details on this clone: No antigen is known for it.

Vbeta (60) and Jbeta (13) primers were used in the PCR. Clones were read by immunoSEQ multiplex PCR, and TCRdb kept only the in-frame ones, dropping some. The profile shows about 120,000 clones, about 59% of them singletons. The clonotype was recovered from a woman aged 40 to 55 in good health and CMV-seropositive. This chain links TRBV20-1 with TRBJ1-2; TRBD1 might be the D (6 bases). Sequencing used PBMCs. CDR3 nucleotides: TGCAGTGCTAGGGGGGCCTATGGCTACACCTTC. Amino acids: CSARGAYGYTF.